Listed here are 25 T cell receptor beta chains from one sample, sequenced in a study of beta chain features in type 1 diabetes. Reverse transcribing all isolated RNA meant expressed TCRB transcripts were sequenced. Here immunoSEQ multiplex PCR was the method, and the copy in TCRdb shows in-frame clones only, minus some. The table has 250,000 to 400,000 clones, around 15% seen once; the top ten hold 6.7%. The sequenced material came from central memory CD4+ T cells from blood. The receptors come from a young man in good health.

At least ten counts were recorded for this clone. V gene TRBV27 combines with J gene TRBJ2-5, with a tentative D call TRBD1 (6 bases). The CDR3 runs to 13 residues. V lost 5 bases to trimming and J lost 4 bases, with 11 bases between them. Per the germline V gene, CDR1 is MNHEY and CDR2 is SMNVEV (reference sequence). This CDR3 is CASSQYRVETQYF. The DNA of the CDR3 is TGTGCCAGCAGTCAGTACAGGGTAGAGACCCAGTACTTC.

The chain uses TRBV19 and TRBJ1-5; D is unresolved. The V end lost 7 bases, the J end lost 1 base, and 11 bases lay between the germline ends. The CDR3 has 14 amino acids. Germline lookup yields CDR1 LNHDA and CDR2 SQIVND (reference sequence). Here the CDR3 DNA reads TGTGCCAGTACCTTGGCCAAAAGCAATCAGCCCCAGCATTTT. Amino acid sequence: CASTLAKSNQPQHF.

This clone was counted between two and nine times. The gene calls are TRBV5-5 and TRBJ2-7; D is unclear. Deletions cut 2 bases from V and 4 bases from J, with 16 bases between. Germline values: CDR1 SGHKS, CDR2 YYEKEE (reference sequence). This CDR3 spans 15 amino acids. This CDR3 reads CASSLNFGFRYEQYF. In nucleotides, the CDR3 is TGTGCCAGCAGCTTAAATTTCGGGTTTCGGTACGAGCAGTACTTC. The variable domain in full, completed from reference TRBV5-5 and TRBJ2-7, reads DAGVTQSPTHLIKTRGQQVTLRCSPISGHKSVSWYQQVLGQGPQFIFQYYEKEERGRGNFPDRFSARQFPNYSSELNVNALLLGDSALYLCASSLNFGFRYEQYFGPGTRLTVT.

Ten or more counts support this clone. The chain joins TRBV7-3 to TRBJ2-1; possible D gene TRBD1, 6 bases. This CDR3 contains 11 residues. V lost 10 bases and J 7 bases, leaving 11 bases between the germline ends. Germline V gene data show CDR1 as SGHTA and CDR2 as FQGTGA. The CDR3 DNA follows: TGTGCCACTGGTCAGGGGAATGAGCAGTTCTTC. It translates to CATGQGNEQFF.

This clone was seen ten or more times. The chain recombines TRBV4-3 with TRBJ1-1; D is unclear. The germline V and J ends were trimmed by 0 bases and 7 bases, with 6 bases remaining between them. Germline CDR1 reads LGHNA; CDR2 reads YSLEER. The CDR3 spans 12 residues. Written as DNA, the CDR3 is TGCGCCAGCAGCCAAGAAGGAGGTGAAGCTTTCTTT. Residues: CASSQEGGEAFF.

This clone was recorded a few times. The rearrangement joins TRBV19 to TRBJ2-6; no firm D call. V shed 8 bases and J shed 4 bases, with 18 bases lying between them. CDR3 length: 16 residues. From germline, CDR1 is LNHDA and CDR2 SQIVND (reference sequence). This CDR3 reads CASGLPARRGANVLTF. The CDR3 nucleotides read TGTGCCAGTGGGTTGCCAGCACGTCGGGGGGCCAACGTCCTGACTTTC.

The V call is TRBV4-2, the J call TRBJ1-3; perhaps TRBD1 as D (5 bases). The CDR3 covers 15 residues. Germline values: CDR1 LGHNA, CDR2 YNFKEQ. V lost 2 bases and J lost 0, with 8 bases in between. Here the CDR3 reads CASSQLTVSGNTIYF. The CDR3 region has the DNA TGTGCCAGCAGCCAACTGACAGTCTCTGGAAACACCATATATTTT.

This clone was found a few times. V is TRBV5-4 and J is TRBJ2-2; possibly TRBD1 or TRBD2 for D (7 bases each). The V end was cut by 4 bases, the J end by 3 bases, with 16 bases between. The germline CDR1 and CDR2 sequences are SGHNT and YYREEE (reference sequence). This CDR3 contains 16 residues. The chain's CDR3 is CASSPRRGGDTGELFF. In DNA, the CDR3 is TGTGCCAGCAGCCCCCGCAGGGGGGGAGACACCGGGGAGCTGTTTTTT.

This clone has only a few counts. V gene TRBV20-1 combines with J gene TRBJ2-1; D possibly corresponds to TRBD2 (6 bases). The V end was cut by 6 bases, the J end by 6 bases, with 9 bases between. In germline, CDR1 is DFQATT, CDR2 SNEGSKA (reference sequence). The CDR3 is 11 residues long. Here the CDR3 DNA reads TGCAGTGCCGTGACTAGCAATGAGCAGTTCTTC. This sequence encodes CSAVTSNEQFF.

This clone was counted a few times. This sequence joins TRBV7-2 and TRBJ2-3; D is perhaps TRBD1 (5 bases). The length of the CDR3 is 12 residues. V was cut by 6 bases and J by 5 bases, with 9 bases left in between. Germline-derived CDR1 and CDR2 are SGHTA and FQGNSA. The DNA for the CDR3 is TGTGCCAGCAGGAAGGGGAAAGATACGCAGTATTTT. Encoded protein: CASRKGKDTQYF. Complete variable domain (other parts from reference TRBV7-2 and TRBJ2-3): GAGVSQSPSNKVTEKGKDVELRCDPISGHTALYWYRQSLGQGLEFLIYFQGNSAPDKSGLPSDRFSAERTGGSVSTLTIQRTQQEDSAVYLCASRKGKDTQYFGPGTRLTVL.

This chain connects TRBV18 to TRBJ1-5; the D gene is possibly TRBD1 (6 bases). Germline V gives CDR1 KGHSH, CDR2 LQKENI. The CDR3 consists of 15 residues. Trimming removed 3 bases at V and 6 bases at J, with 15 bases between. CDR3: CASSPGGASGQPQHF. Written as DNA, the CDR3 is TGTGCCAGCTCACCCGGGGGGGCATCGGGTCAGCCCCAGCATTTT.

This chain links TRBV19 with TRBJ2-2; D uncertain. CDR3 size: 14 residues. Germline-derived CDR1 and CDR2 are LNHDA and SQIVND (reference sequence). Trimming removed 0 bases at V and 0 bases at J, with 2 bases between. Here the CDR3 DNA reads TGTGCCAGTAGTATAGAAGCGAACACCGGGGAGCTGTTTTTT. Residues: CASSIEANTGELFF.

This clone has only a few counts. This CDR3 is CASSFNTQNTEAFF. CDR3 DNA: TGCGCCAGCAGCTTTAATACCCAGAACACTGAAGCTTTCTTT. V is TRBV5-1 and J is TRBJ1-1; D gene unclear. CDR1 and CDR2 (germline): SGHRS, YFSETQ. Trimming pared 2 bases from V and 1 base from J, leaving 9 bases between. There are 14 residues in the CDR3.

The chain recombines TRBV5-1 with TRBJ2-1, with a weak D call TRBD1 (5 bases). Germline CDR1 reads SGHRS; CDR2 reads YFSETQ. The ends were cut back, 1 base at V and 4 bases at J, with 12 bases in the middle. The CDR3 runs to 15 residues. This CDR3 reads CASSLQGSPYNEQFF. CDR3 nucleotides: TGCGCCAGCAGCTTGCAGGGATCCCCTTACAATGAGCAGTTCTTC.

The V and J genes are TRBV7-2 and TRBJ2-7; D ambiguous. Trimming took 4 bases from V and 4 from J, leaving 11 bases between them. The CDR3 spans 13 residues. From germline, CDR1 is SGHTA and CDR2 FQGNSA. The CDR3 reads CASSSSIQYEQYF. CDR3 sequence (DNA): TGTGCCAGCAGCTCCTCCATTCAATACGAGCAGTACTTC.

This clone was found a few times. The V call is TRBV11-2, the J call TRBJ1-6; tentatively, D is TRBD1 (5 bases). The germline gives CDR1 SGHAT, CDR2 FQNNGV. Between the trimmed V and J ends, which lost 4 bases and 7 bases, there was a span of 17 bases. The CDR3 is made up of 16 amino acids. CDR3 residues: CASSSTIDRRNSPLHF. As DNA, the CDR3 is TGTGCCAGCAGCTCCACTATAGACAGACGAAATTCACCCCTCCACTTT.

This chain links TRBV27 with TRBJ1-1; D gene unclear. The CDR3 covers 14 residues. V lost 8 bases and J 0 bases, leaving 13 bases between the germline ends. Germline assignment: CDR1 MNHEY and CDR2 SMNVEV (reference sequence). The DNA of the CDR3 is TGTGCCAGCTTCGCGGACCGACTGAACACTGAAGCTTTCTTT. Protein: CASFADRLNTEAFF.

Many counts were recorded for this clone. The chain carries TRBV7-9 and TRBJ2-7; TRBD2 agrees at 7 bases. Germline V gene sequence: CDR1 SEHNR, CDR2 FQNEAQ (reference sequence). This CDR3 is built from 14 residues. Trimming took 4 bases from V and 0 from J; bases not matched to a gene: 3. The CDR3, as DNA: TGTGCCAGCAGCTCTAGCGGTCCCTCCTACGAGCAGTACTTC. Translating it yields CASSSSGPSYEQYF.

This clone was counted only a few times. The genes are TRBV5-4 and TRBJ2-3, with D possibly TRBD2 on 6 matching bases. CDR1 and CDR2 (germline): SGHNT, YYREEE (reference sequence). Trimming shortened V by 3 bases and J by 7 bases, and 18 bases separated the two germline ends. The CDR3 spans 15 residues. CDR3 sequence: CASSSRGGIGYTQYF. CDR3 in DNA: TGTGCCAGCAGCTCCCGTGGCGGGATTGGTTATACGCAGTATTTT.

The chain is built from TRBV7-2 and TRBJ1-1, with D possibly being TRBD1 (6 bases). Per the germline V gene, CDR1 is SGHTA and CDR2 is FQGNSA. V lost 3 bases to trimming and J lost 3 bases, with 11 bases between them. The CDR3 sequence is 14 residues long. CDR3 nucleotide sequence: TGTGCCAGCAGCTTCAGGTCAGGGGACACTGAAGCTTTCTTT. It is translated as CASSFRSGDTEAFF.

This clone was detected many times. Other nucleotide sequences in the sample specify the same CDR3. The chain has TRBV2 and TRBJ1-1; D possibly corresponds to TRBD1 (5 bases). Trimming left V 4 bases short and J 5 bases short, with 11 bases between. The CDR3 runs to 13 residues. The V gene's germline CDR1 is SNHLY and CDR2 FYNNEI. Written as DNA, the CDR3 is TGTGCCAGCAGTGCTGGGGAGGGGACTGAAGCTTTCTTT. Residues: CASSAGEGTEAFF. Looking up the rest from reference TRBV2 and TRBJ1-1 gives the full variable domain: EPEVTQTPSHQVTQMGQEVILRCVPISNHLYFYWYRQILGQKVEFLVSFYNNEISEKSEIFDDQFSVERPDGSNFTLKIRSTKLEDSAMYFCASSAGEGTEAFFGQGTRLTVV.

This clone occurred a few times. The rearrangement links TRBV5-1 to TRBJ2-6; TRBD1 matches at 8 bases. CDR1 is SGHRS, CDR2 YFSETQ, per germline. The CDR3 loop spans 18 amino acids. Trimming at V came to 0 bases and at J to 1 base, leaving 6 bases not matched to a gene. The CDR3 nucleotides read TGCGCCAGCAGCTTGGTGGGGACAGGCGTTTCTGGGGCCAACGTCCTGACTTTC. It codes for CASSLVGTGVSGANVLTF.

For the CDR3, the DNA is TGCGCCAGCAGCCAAGCTCCTCCGAACGACGGACAGTGGCACAATGAGCAGTTCTTC. Translation: CASSQAPPNDGQWHNEQFF. The gene calls are TRBV4-1 and TRBJ2-1, with D possibly being TRBD1 (6 bases). CDR1 is MGHRA and CDR2 is YSYEKL in the germline V gene. Trimming shortened V by 1 base and J by 5 bases, and 24 bases separated the two germline ends. The CDR3 sequence is 19 residues long.

This clone showed up just a few times. The chain is built from TRBV11-3 and TRBJ2-1; the match to TRBD2 covers 9 bases. The CDR3 has 17 amino acids. The germline V gene encodes CDR1 SGHNT and CDR2 YENEEA. V lost 4 bases to trimming and J lost 0 bases; unmatched junction nucleotides: 7. The chain's CDR3 is CASSSTRGGASYNEQFF. Written as DNA, the CDR3 is TGTGCCAGCAGCTCTACCCGCGGGGGGGCCTCCTACAATGAGCAGTTCTTC.

This clone was seen ten or more times. The chain combines TRBV6-6 with TRBJ2-7; D unresolved. The V end lost 0 bases, the J end lost 6 bases, and 15 bases lay between the germline ends. The length of the CDR3 is 15 residues. In germline, CDR1 is MNHNY, CDR2 SVGAGI (reference sequence). For the CDR3, the DNA is TGTGCCAGCAGTTACTCGAGTTTACCGTCGCGCGAGCAGTACGTC. Translating gives CASSYSSLPSREQYV.